This entry lists 28 T cell receptor beta chains sequenced from one sample in a study of response to subunit inactivated influenza vaccine. TCRdb independently ran MiXCR on the RT-PCR reads; one entry per CDR3 protein. Found here are 550,000 to 600,000 distinct CDR3 sequences, 12% of them singletons; the top ten hold roughly a tenth. This material consisted of PBMCs from blood, taken on the day of vaccination. The origin of the receptors is a man over 45 who received an inactivated influenza vaccine.

This clonotype has at least ten counts. This sequence joins TRBV29-1 and TRBJ1-2; 9 nucleotides line up with TRBD1. The CDR3 is 13 residues long. J lost 2 bases, V lost 7 bases, and 5 bases had no gene match. Per the germline V gene, CDR1 is SQVTM and CDR2 is ANQGSEA. The CDR3 is CSARDRVNYGYTF. The CDR3 DNA is TGCAGCGCTAGGGACAGGGTAAACTATGGCTACACCTTC.

In nucleotides, the CDR3 is TGTGCCAGCAGTACTAGACAGGGGTATAACTACGAGCAGTACTTC. Amino acid sequence: CASSTRQGYNYEQYF. The chain carries TRBV12-3 or TRBV12-4 and TRBJ2-7, with 8 positions matching TRBD1. The CDR3 extends over 15 amino acids. The V and J ends lost 5 bases and 3 bases, in that order; junction bases with no gene match: 9.

The chain uses TRBV25-1 and TRBJ2-1, with 11 bases identical to TRBD2. With 5 bases clipped from V and 9 bases from J, the junction kept 9 bases outside the gene matches. This CDR3 region has 15 residues. Germline V gene data show CDR1 as MGHDK and CDR2 as SYGVNS. The CDR3 region is CASSPLAGASGEQFF. CDR3 nucleotides: TGTGCCAGCAGTCCACTAGCGGGAGCTTCAGGTGAGCAGTTCTTC.

This clonotype has just a few counts. This chain links TRBV4-2 with TRBJ1-2; D is undetermined. With 0 bases removed from V and 0 bases from J, the gap between germline ends came to 8 bases. The CDR3 runs 15 residues. CDR1 and CDR2 from the germline V gene are LGHNA and YNFKEQ. The CDR3 DNA reads as TGTGCCAGCAGCCAAGATGTACAGACTAACTATGGCTACACCTTC. Its translation: CASSQDVQTNYGYTF.

The rearrangement uses TRBV2 and TRBJ2-3; 10 positions match TRBD1. The CDR3 length is 19 residues. V trimming: 6 bases; J trimming: 4 bases; junction bases outside the gene matches: 19. Germline V gene sequence: CDR1 SNHLY, CDR2 FYNNEI. The CDR3 protein is CASSKEGQGLLMVADTQYF. DNA of the CDR3: TGTGCCAGCAGCAAAGAGGGACAGGGGCTCCTAATGGTGGCAGATACGCAGTATTTT.

This clonotype was observed a few times. The J gene is TRBJ2-7, the V gene TRBV6-5, with D possibly matching TRBD2 (5 bases). This CDR3 comprises 15 residues. V dropped 0 bases and J dropped 3 bases, with 12 bases sitting between them. Germline values: CDR1 MNHEY, CDR2 SVGAGI. CDR3 sequence (DNA): TGTGCCAGCAGTTACTCCTCGACCGGGATCTACGAGCAGTACTTC. Its translation is CASSYSSTGIYEQYF.

This clonotype has ten or more counts. The chain employs TRBV5-1 and TRBJ2-5; 9 bases line up with TRBD1. V trimming: 4 bases; J trimming: 2 bases; junction bases outside the gene matches: 6. This CDR3 is built from 15 residues. Germline CDR1 reads SGHRS; CDR2 reads YFSETQ. The CDR3, as DNA: TGCGCCAGCAGCGTGACAGGGGGAGGGCAAGAGACCCAGTACTTC. The encoded protein is CASSVTGGGQETQYF.

This clonotype was observed a handful of times. The rearrangement links TRBV5-1 to TRBJ2-6; 8 nucleotides align to TRBD1. The CDR3 sequence is 18 residues long. CDR1 SGHRS and CDR2 YFSETQ come from the germline V gene. The junction had 9 bases not matched to a gene; V was cut back by 4 bases and J by 0 bases. The CDR3 coding sequence is TGCGCCAGCAGCCTATATGGGACAGGAAGCTCTGGGGCCAACGTCCTGACTTTC. Its translation: CASSLYGTGSSGANVLTF.

This clonotype turned up a few times. One junction end disagrees with the germline gene, perhaps due to a read error. The chain has TRBV18 and TRBJ2-7; D perhaps matches TRBD1 (6 bases). CDR3 length equals 15 residues. CDR1 is KGHSH, CDR2 LQKENI, per germline. CDR3 sequence: CASSPRDTYSYEQYF. As DNA, the CDR3 is TGTGCCAGCTCCCCACGGGACACATACTCCTACGAGCAGTACTTC.

This clonotype was counted between two and nine times. The chain combines TRBV10-3 with TRBJ2-5, with a possible D match to TRBD2 (5 bases). Germline V gene sequence: CDR1 ENHRY, CDR2 SYGVKD. The length of the CDR3 is 14 residues. V lost 4 bases to trimming and J lost 9 bases, with 18 bases between them. For the CDR3, the DNA is TGTGCCATCAGTGGTCGGTGGGCGGCCGGGGCCCAGTACTTC. Protein: CAISGRWAAGAQYF.

J is TRBJ2-7 and V is TRBV4-2; TRBD1 agrees at 8 bases. Germline CDR1 is LGHNA and CDR2 is YNFKEQ. The CDR3 is made up of 13 amino acids. The V and J ends lost 3 bases and 5 bases, in that order; junction bases with no gene match: 3. CDR3: CASSQSTGDEQYF. In DNA, the CDR3 is TGTGCCAGCAGCCAGTCGACAGGGGACGAGCAGTACTTC.

The chain is built from TRBV5-1 and TRBJ2-1; TRBD2 agrees at 8 bases. The CDR3 consists of 15 residues. The V gene end was trimmed by 0 bases and the J gene end by 10 bases; junction bases not matched to a gene: 9. Germline V gene data show CDR1 as SGHRS and CDR2 as YFSETQ. The CDR3 DNA sequence: TGCGCCAGCAGCTTGGGCGGACTAGCTGTAGGGGAGCAGTTCTTC. Translating it yields CASSLGGLAVGEQFF.

This clonotype has a count of ten or more. V usage is TRBV12-3 or TRBV12-4 and J usage is TRBJ2-1; 8 bases map to TRBD2. The CDR3 is 16 amino acids. Trimming took 2 bases from V and 2 from J; bases not matched to a gene: 5. CDR3 sequence (DNA): TGTGCCAGCAGTTTAAATGCGGGAGGCCCCTACAATGAGCAGTTCTTC. Protein: CASSLNAGGPYNEQFF.

This clonotype occurred many times. This chain uses TRBV5-1 with TRBJ1-5; no firm D call. The CDR3 sequence is 13 residues long. Trimming took 0 bases from V and 6 from J, leaving 7 bases between them. Germline loops: CDR1 SGHRS, CDR2 YFSETQ. In DNA form, the CDR3 reads TGCGCCAGCAGCTTGGATCTAGGTCAGCCCCAGCATTTT. The encoded protein is CASSLDLGQPQHF.

In this sample, this clonotype turned up many times. This chain uses TRBV18 with TRBJ1-1; D is undetermined. Germline values: CDR1 KGHSH, CDR2 LQKENI. This CDR3 is 15 amino acids long. Trimming removed 3 bases from V and 5 bases from J, with 16 bases in between. The CDR3 loop reads CASSPTSEARTEAFF. CDR3 nucleotides: TGTGCCAGCTCACCTACTAGCGAGGCGAGGACTGAAGCTTTCTTT.

CDR3 residues: CASSSDRYSNQPQHF. CDR3 DNA: TGTGCCAGCAGCTCGGACAGATATAGCAATCAGCCCCAGCATTTT. This chain links TRBV7-9 with TRBJ1-5; D is possibly TRBD1 (6 bases). The CDR3 has 15 residues. Germline V gene lookup returns CDR1 SEHNR and CDR2 FQNEAQ (reference sequence). Trimming took 4 bases from V and 0 from J, leaving 10 bases between them.

This clonotype was counted only a few times. The chain couples TRBV13 to TRBJ2-1; no clear D. Trimming shortened V by 2 bases and J by 5 bases, and 13 bases separated the two germline ends. Germline CDR1 reads PRHDT; CDR2 reads FYEKMQ (reference sequence). This CDR3 region has 15 residues. The CDR3 loop reads CASSLQPTLNNEQFF. CDR3 coding DNA: TGTGCCAGCAGCTTACAACCTACACTTAACAATGAGCAGTTCTTC.

The chain combines TRBV18 with TRBJ2-3; a possible D gene is TRBD1 (7 bases). CDR1 is KGHSH and CDR2 is LQKENI in the germline V gene. This CDR3 has 13 amino acids. V dropped 5 bases and J dropped 6 bases, with 12 bases sitting between them. In DNA, the CDR3 is TGTGCCAGCTCAGTACAGGGGAGGGATACGCAGTATTTT. It codes for CASSVQGRDTQYF.

This clonotype was counted between two and nine times. The chain uses TRBV7-2 and TRBJ2-5; D not resolved. Germline V lookup: CDR1 SGHTA, CDR2 FQGNSA. The CDR3 runs to 13 residues. Trimming removed 1 base at V and 14 bases at J, with 17 bases between. The CDR3 here is CASSLGSAEMRYF. The CDR3 region has the DNA TGTGCCAGCAGCTTAGGCAGTGCGGAGATGAGATACTTC.

This sequence joins TRBV4-3 and TRBJ1-1; the D is unclear. Germline V gives CDR1 LGHNA, CDR2 YSLEER. This CDR3 contains 13 residues. V was shortened by 0 bases and J by 7 bases, with 9 bases between the two germline ends. This CDR3 is CASSQDPAVEAFF. The CDR3 DNA reads as TGCGCCAGCAGCCAAGACCCGGCGGTTGAAGCTTTCTTT.

The rearrangement joins TRBV27 to TRBJ2-1, with unresolved D. Germline V gene data show CDR1 as MNHEY and CDR2 as SMNVEV (reference sequence). V was pared by 0 bases and J by 4 bases, with 10 bases between. The CDR3 contains 15 residues. The chain's CDR3 is CASSLSQRPYNEQFF. The DNA of the CDR3 is TGTGCCAGCAGTTTATCACAGAGACCTTACAATGAGCAGTTCTTC.

This sequence joins TRBV11-2 and TRBJ1-2, with D tentatively TRBD1 (5 bases). CDR1 SGHAT and CDR2 FQNNGV come from the germline V gene. The CDR3 loop spans 13 amino acids. The V gene lost 3 bases and the J gene lost 8 bases, with 13 bases spanning the gap. This CDR3 reads CASSFTGREGYTF. As DNA, the CDR3 is TGTGCCAGCAGCTTTACCGGCAGGGAAGGCTACACCTTC. Complete variable domain (other parts from reference TRBV11-2 and TRBJ1-2): EAGVAQSPRYKIIEKRQSVAFWCNPISGHATLYWYQQILGQGPKLLIQFQNNGVVDDSQLPKDRFSAERLKGVDSTLKIQPAKLEDSAVYLCASSFTGREGYTFGSGTRLTVV.

There are a few counts of this clonotype. The DNA of the CDR3 is TGCGCCAGCAGCCCCTCTGGGTGGGGGGGCGGCACAGATACGCAGTATTTT. This sequence encodes CASSPSGWGGGTDTQYF. The chain is built from TRBV5-1 and TRBJ2-3, with D maybe TRBD2 (7 bases). The CDR3 is 17 residues long. V dropped 4 bases and J dropped 1 base, with 19 bases sitting between them. Germline-derived CDR1 and CDR2 are SGHRS and YFSETQ.

In the case of this clonotype: This may arise from a read error, as a much more abundant clone is one base away. The chain links TRBV29-1 to TRBJ2-7; no reliable D call. Germline V gives CDR1 SQVTM, CDR2 ANQGSEA. The CDR3 has 14 amino acids. Trimming pared 4 bases from V and 4 bases from J, leaving 17 bases between. CDR3 DNA: TGCAGCGTTGTACTTTTGCAGTGGAGATACGAGCAGTACTTC. It translates to CSVVLLQWRYEQYF.

This clonotype turned up a few times. The rearrangement uses TRBV7-2 and TRBJ2-1; D gene ambiguous. CDR1 SGHTA and CDR2 FQGNSA come from the germline V gene. This CDR3 is built from 16 residues. Trimming left V 5 bases short and J 6 bases short, with 20 bases between. The CDR3 protein is CASSDRPTAGSNEQFF. The DNA of the CDR3 is TGTGCCAGCAGCGACCGACCAACGGCTGGGTCCAATGAGCAGTTCTTC. The whole variable domain, filled in from reference TRBV7-2 and TRBJ2-1, reads GAGVSQSPSNKVTEKGKDVELRCDPISGHTALYWYRQSLGQGLEFLIYFQGNSAPDKSGLPSDRFSAERTGGSVSTLTIQRTQQEDSAVYLCASSDRPTAGSNEQFFGPGTRLTVL.

This clonotype was seen more than once but under ten times. V gene TRBV25-1 combines with J gene TRBJ2-7; D call uncertain. Germline lookup yields CDR1 MGHDK and CDR2 SYGVNS. This CDR3 has 11 residues. V lost 7 bases and J 3 bases, leaving 7 bases between the germline ends. DNA for the CDR3: TGTGCCAGCAACAAGGGCTACGAGCAGTACTTC. As protein: CASNKGYEQYF.

This clonotype was seen more than once but under ten times. The chain links TRBV29-1 to TRBJ1-2; TRBD1 is a possible D gene (5 bases). Trimming removed 3 bases at V and 3 bases at J, with 14 bases between. The CDR3 consists of 14 residues. Germline CDR1 is SQVTM and CDR2 is ANQGSEA. CDR3 nucleotide sequence: TGCAGCGTTGACCCTGATGGGGCTTACTATGGCTACACCTTC. Its translation: CSVDPDGAYYGYTF.

The rearrangement joins TRBV18 to TRBJ2-1; D unclear. The CDR3 runs to 11 residues. Trimming removed 3 bases from V and 10 bases from J, with 7 bases in between. The germline V gene encodes CDR1 KGHSH and CDR2 LQKENI. This chain's CDR3 is CASSPVREQFF. The CDR3 bases are TGTGCCAGCTCACCGGTTCGGGAGCAGTTCTTC.